The 9 T cell receptor beta chains presented below share a single source sample, sequenced in a study of cytomegalovirus exposure and HLA in healthy donors. PCR involved 60 Vbeta and 13 Jbeta primers. Using immunoSEQ multiplex PCR, the repertoire was profiled, and TCRdb retains in-frame clones only, with some absent. The sample consists of 190,000 or so clones, around four fifths of them appearing once. What was sequenced was PBMCs. The source of these receptors is a man aged 50 to 60 in good health and CMV-seronegative.

V gene TRBV6-1 combines with J gene TRBJ1-4; 9 bases are a match to TRBD1. The CDR3 consists of 14 residues. Germline trimming cut 6 bases from V and 7 bases from J; bases unmatched to any gene: 6. The V gene's germline CDR1 is MNHNS and CDR2 SASEGT. CDR3 coding DNA: TGTGCCAGCAGCAAACAGGGGGCCCGTGAAAAACTGTTTTTT. Its protein is CASSKQGAREKLFF.

This chain joins TRBV19 and TRBJ1-2; D unresolved. The CDR3 is made up of 13 amino acids. V lost 10 bases to trimming and J lost 1 base, with 13 bases between them. Germline CDR1 LNHDA, CDR2 SQIVND (reference sequence). Written as DNA, the CDR3 is TGTGCCACCCGCACAGATAGTAACTATGGCTACACCTTC. This translates into CATRTDSNYGYTF.

The chain is built from TRBV9 and TRBJ2-3; possible D gene TRBD2, 6 bases. Deletions cut 0 bases from V and 2 bases from J, with 10 bases between. Germline-derived CDR1 and CDR2 are SGDLS and YYNGEE. The CDR3 sequence is 15 residues long. CDR3 nucleotide sequence: TGTGCCAGCAGCGTAGGGGGCGGGAACACAGATACGCAGTATTTT. Protein sequence: CASSVGGGNTDTQYF.

Remarks on this clone: At the DNA level, this CDR3 is encoded by other sequences in the same sample as well. The chain is built from TRBV5-1 and TRBJ1-3; 11 bases agree with TRBD1. Looked up from germline, CDR1 is SGHRS and CDR2 is YFSETQ. The CDR3 length is 16 residues. V dropped 5 bases and J dropped 3; count of bases not matched to a gene: 7. Written as DNA, the CDR3 is TGCGCCAGCAGTCCCGGACAGGGGGCATTTGGAAACACCATATATTTT. This codes for CASSPGQGAFGNTIYF. Full variable domain (outside the CDR3, taken from reference TRBV5-1 and TRBJ1-3): KAGVTQTPRYLIKTRGQQVTLSCSPISGHRSVSWYQQTPGQGLQFLFEYFSETQRNKGNFPGRFSGRQFSNSRSEMNVSTLELGDSALYLCASSPGQGAFGNTIYFGEGSWLTVV.

This rearrangement joins TRBV7-3 to TRBJ2-1, with TRBD1 as a possible D gene (6 bases). The CDR3 consists of 13 residues. Looked up from germline, CDR1 is SGHTA and CDR2 is FQGTGA. The ends were cut back, 5 bases at V and 11 bases at J, with 16 bases in the middle. This CDR3 reads CASSRDTGSQQFF. The CDR3 DNA is TGTGCCAGCAGCCGGGACACCGGTTCTCAGCAGTTCTTC.

The chain links TRBV7-2 to TRBJ2-3; possibly TRBD1 for D (6 bases). Germline loops: CDR1 SGHTA, CDR2 FQGNSA. The ends were cut back, 3 bases at V and 3 bases at J, with 13 bases in the middle. The CDR3 contains 15 residues. The CDR3 here is CASSFSGQSTDTQYF. The CDR3 DNA reads as TGTGCCAGCAGCTTCTCGGGACAATCGACAGATACGCAGTATTTT.

This clone was recorded a few times. The rearrangement joins TRBV6-6 to TRBJ1-1; D is unclear. The length of the CDR3 is 13 residues. Per germline, CDR1 MNHNY and CDR2 SVGAGI (reference sequence). V lost 7 bases and J 1 base, leaving 10 bases between the germline ends. CDR3 bases: TGTGCCAGCAACCTACCGGGGAACACTGAAGCTTTCTTT. Its protein is CASNLPGNTEAFF.

The chain combines TRBV10-3 with TRBJ2-7, with 8 nucleotides matching TRBD1. After removal of 6 bases from V and 1 base from J, the junction contained 11 bases not matched to a gene. The V gene's germline CDR1 is ENHRY and CDR2 SYGVKD. CDR3 length: 16 residues. CDR3 DNA sequence: TGTGCCATCAGGGACAGGGTATTACCGGATTCCTACGAGCAGTACTTC. Protein product: CAIRDRVLPDSYEQYF.

This rearrangement joins TRBV29-1 to TRBJ2-1; no clear D. Germline-derived CDR1 and CDR2 are SQVTM and ANQGSEA. The CDR3 spans 10 residues. V gave up 7 bases and J gave up 5 bases, with 6 bases separating them. As DNA, the CDR3 is TGCAGCGGCCGGGACAATGAGCAGTTCTTC. Translated, it gives CSGRDNEQFF.